This passage covers 9 T cell receptor beta chains from one sample sequenced in a study of blood T cell repertoires in COVID-19. The table came from immunoSEQ multiplex PCR; TCRdb's copy has only in-frame clones and leaves some out. The sample contains 150,000 or so clones, 70% to 85% of which appear only once. The sequencing sample was made of PBMCs or T cells enriched from blood (not recorded which). All receptors come from a man aged 45-65 years who had recovered from COVID-19.

The count of this clone is one. This chain links TRBV27 with TRBJ2-5, with D possibly being TRBD2 (6 bases). Germline V gives CDR1 MNHEY, CDR2 SMNVEV (reference sequence). With 8 bases removed from V and 4 bases from J, the gap between germline ends came to 11 bases. This CDR3 is built from 12 residues. In DNA, the CDR3 is TGTGCCAGCGGGGGGACGCGAGAGACCCAGTACTTC. This encodes CASGGTRETQYF.

V and J are TRBV6-2 or TRBV6-3 and TRBJ2-7; TRBD1 is a possible D gene (6 bases). This CDR3 has 13 residues. Deletions cut 4 bases from V and 2 bases from J, with 9 bases between. Germline V gene lookup returns CDR1 MNHEY and CDR2 SVGEGT. CDR3 DNA: TGTGCCAGCAGTTTGACAGGCCCCTACGAGCAGTACTTC. Its translation is CASSLTGPYEQYF.

The rearrangement uses TRBV19 and TRBJ1-5; 7 bases match TRBD1. With V trimmed by 3 bases and J by 6 bases, 17 bases remained unmatched. Per germline, CDR1 LNHDA and CDR2 SQIVND (reference sequence). The CDR3 has 18 amino acids. DNA of the CDR3: TGTGCCAGTAGTATCCCCAGACAGGGCTTTAGGAATAGTCAGCCCCAGCATTTT. Residues: CASSIPRQGFRNSQPQHF.

The chain combines TRBV18 with TRBJ2-1; 7 bases line up with TRBD1. There are 16 residues in the CDR3. J gave up 1 base and V 3 bases, and 6 bases lay outside the gene matches. Germline V gene sequence: CDR1 KGHSH, CDR2 LQKENI. The CDR3 region is CASSPTGTVSYNEQFF. The CDR3 nucleotides read TGTGCCAGCTCACCTACCGGGACAGTTTCCTACAATGAGCAGTTCTTC.

The chain joins TRBV5-6 to TRBJ1-2; no reliable D call. The CDR3 is 11 residues long. V lost 4 bases, J lost 3 bases, and 4 bases lay in between. Per the germline V gene, CDR1 is SGHDT and CDR2 is YYEEEE. CDR3 nucleotides: TGTGCCAGCAGCCGGGACTATGGCTACACCTTC. This gives the protein CASSRDYGYTF.

The chain recombines TRBV9 with TRBJ1-1, with a tentative D call TRBD1 (6 bases). Germline CDR1 and CDR2: SGDLS and YYNGEE. The CDR3 runs 13 residues. V lost 1 base and J 10 bases, leaving 14 bases between the germline ends. CDR3 protein: CASSVNQGGVAFF. The DNA for the CDR3 is TGTGCCAGCAGCGTAAACCAAGGGGGAGTAGCTTTCTTT.

The rearrangement joins TRBV4-1 to TRBJ2-1; the D is unclear. V was shortened by 1 base and J by 3 bases, with 4 bases between the two germline ends. The CDR3 covers 13 residues. Per germline, CDR1 MGHRA and CDR2 YSYEKL. The CDR3 here is CASSQAVYNEQFF. CDR3 bases: TGCGCCAGCAGCCAAGCCGTCTACAATGAGCAGTTCTTC.

The V gene is TRBV7-9, the J gene TRBJ1-5, with TRBD1 matching 9 bases. V was clipped by 1 base and J by 5 bases; unmatched bases: 6. This CDR3 is 16 amino acids long. The germline V gene has CDR1 SEHNR and CDR2 FQNEAQ (reference sequence). This CDR3 reads CASSLEGQGPYQPQHF. For the CDR3, the DNA is TGTGCCAGCAGCTTAGAGGGACAGGGACCCTATCAGCCCCAGCATTTT.

This chain links TRBV29-1 with TRBJ2-5, with 8 bases matching TRBD1. CDR3 length: 13 residues. The germline gives CDR1 SQVTM, CDR2 ANQGSEA. Trimming removed 4 bases from V and 3 bases from J; junction bases left unmatched: 4. CDR3 in amino acids: CSVAGQAKETQYF. The CDR3 DNA sequence: TGCAGCGTTGCGGGACAGGCAAAAGAGACCCAGTACTTC. The variable domain in full, with the rest retrieved from reference TRBV29-1 and TRBJ2-5, is SAVISQKPSRDICQRGTSLTIQCQVDSQVTMMFWYRQQPGQSLTLIATANQGSEATYESGFVIDKFPISRPNLTFSTLTVSNMSPEDSSIYLCSVAGQAKETQYFGPGTRLLVL.